The 11 T cell receptor beta chains reported below all come from one sample, sequenced in a study of T cells expressing NK-cell markers. TCRdb reanalyzed the 5' RACE reads, giving one entry per CDR3 protein sequence and no DNA. The sample shows some 390,000 distinct CDR3 sequences, and about 10% sits with its ten largest clones. Specimen: blood T cells: a sorted CD56 or NKG2C T cell subset, CD4+ or CD8+ T cells, or bulk PBMC T cells (not recorded which). Receptor source: a woman in her 50s in good health.

The rearrangement uses TRBV11-1 and TRBJ2-3; TCRdb gives TRBD1 as the D gene, but with no DNA this cannot be confirmed. The germline gives CDR1 SGHAT, CDR2 FQDESV (reference sequence). The CDR3 is 16 residues long. This CDR3 is CASSTLRGQNTDTQYF.

The V call is TRBV20-1, the J call TRBJ2-5; there is no DNA to check the TCRdb D call of TRBD1. CDR1 is DFQATT and CDR2 is SNEGSKA in the germline V gene (reference sequence). This CDR3 has 13 amino acids. The CDR3 reads CSAFRQQQETQYF.

This chain uses TRBV20-1 with TRBJ2-2; TCRdb's D call, TRBD2, is unchecked because there is no DNA. This CDR3 contains 19 residues. CDR1 is DFQATT and CDR2 is SNEGSKA in the germline V gene (reference sequence). The CDR3: CSARAMRPPGLAVYGELFF.

The chain uses TRBV13 and TRBJ2-7; TCRdb's D gene call, TRBD1, goes unchecked for lack of DNA. CDR3 length: 14 amino acids. Germline CDR1 PRHDT, CDR2 FYEKMQ (reference sequence). The CDR3 spells CASSFFQGTYEQYF.

The chain links TRBV5-1 to TRBJ2-2; the D call from TCRdb, TRBD2, cannot be confirmed without DNA. From germline, CDR1 is SGHRS and CDR2 YFSETQ. This CDR3 is 16 amino acids long. CDR3 sequence: CASSLASSGSIGELFF.

The rearrangement joins TRBV5-5 to TRBJ2-4; TCRdb picks TRBD2, but there is no DNA to check that call. The CDR3 contains 17 residues. The germline V gene has CDR1 SGHKS and CDR2 YYEKEE (reference sequence). CDR3 amino acids: CASSLAIGGTGKNIQYF. Combining the CDR3 with reference TRBV5-5 and TRBJ2-4 gives the whole variable domain DAGVTQSPTHLIKTRGQQVTLRCSPISGHKSVSWYQQVLGQGPQFIFQYYEKEERGRGNFPDRFSARQFPNYSSELNVNALLLGDSALYLCASSLAIGGTGKNIQYFGAGTRLSVL.

The gene calls are TRBV7-9 and TRBJ1-5. The CDR3 totals 12 residues. Germline values: CDR1 SEHNR, CDR2 FQNEAQ (reference sequence). This CDR3 is CASSLPNQPQHF.

The chain couples TRBV7-9 to TRBJ2-3; the TRBD2 assignment by TCRdb is unverifiable without DNA. Germline assignment: CDR1 SEHNR and CDR2 FQNEAQ (reference sequence). The CDR3 has 14 amino acids. The CDR3 is CANQRSDSTDTQYF.

Here the CDR3 reads CASSPRGLGPDEQFF. The rearrangement links TRBV5-1 to TRBJ2-1; TCRdb names TRBD2, which stays unverified in the absence of DNA. In germline, CDR1 is SGHRS, CDR2 YFSETQ. The CDR3 has 15 amino acids.

The V gene is TRBV29-1, the J gene TRBJ2-5; the D call from TCRdb, TRBD1, cannot be confirmed without DNA. Germline CDR1 is SQVTM and CDR2 is ANQGSEA. The CDR3 sequence is 13 residues long. CDR3 sequence: CSGARLIKETQYF.

The V gene is TRBV4-1, the J gene TRBJ2-1; TCRdb selects TRBD2, and the lack of DNA leaves this call unchecked. The CDR3 length is 18 residues. CDR1 is MGHRA, CDR2 YSYEKL, per germline. The CDR3 spells CASSLGIAGESSYNEQFF.